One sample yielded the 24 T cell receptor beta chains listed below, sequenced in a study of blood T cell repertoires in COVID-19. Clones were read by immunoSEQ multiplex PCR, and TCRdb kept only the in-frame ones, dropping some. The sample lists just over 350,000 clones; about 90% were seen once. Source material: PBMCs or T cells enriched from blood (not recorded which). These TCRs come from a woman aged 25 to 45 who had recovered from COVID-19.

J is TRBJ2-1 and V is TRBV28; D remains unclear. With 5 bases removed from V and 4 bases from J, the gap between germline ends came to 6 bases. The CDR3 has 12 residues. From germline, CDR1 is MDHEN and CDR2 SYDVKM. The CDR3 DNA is TGTGCCAGCAGTGTACAGTACAATGAGCAGTTCTTC. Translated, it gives CASSVQYNEQFF.

The CDR3 protein is CASSLILSYEQYF. The CDR3 bases are TGTGCCAGCAGCTTGATCCTTTCCTACGAGCAGTACTTC. The V and J genes are TRBV5-5 and TRBJ2-7, with unresolved D. Trimming stripped 1 base from V and 1 base from J, with 6 bases between. Germline-derived CDR1 and CDR2 are SGHKS and YYEKEE (reference sequence). The CDR3 is 13 amino acids.

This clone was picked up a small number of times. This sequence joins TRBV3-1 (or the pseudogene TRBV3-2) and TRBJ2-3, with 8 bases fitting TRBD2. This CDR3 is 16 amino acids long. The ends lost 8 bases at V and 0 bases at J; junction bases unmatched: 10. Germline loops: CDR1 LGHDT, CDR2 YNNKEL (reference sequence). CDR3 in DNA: TGTGCCAGCTCGGGGGGGGGACTGTCTAGCACAGATACGCAGTATTTT. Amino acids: CASSGGGLSSTDTQYF.

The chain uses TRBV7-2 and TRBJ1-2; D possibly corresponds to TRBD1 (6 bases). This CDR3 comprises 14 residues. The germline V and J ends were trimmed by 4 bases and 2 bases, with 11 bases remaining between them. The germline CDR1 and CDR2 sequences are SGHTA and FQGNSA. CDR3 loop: CASSSRGSNYGYTF. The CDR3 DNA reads TGTGCCAGCAGCTCCAGGGGATCCAACTATGGCTACACCTTC.

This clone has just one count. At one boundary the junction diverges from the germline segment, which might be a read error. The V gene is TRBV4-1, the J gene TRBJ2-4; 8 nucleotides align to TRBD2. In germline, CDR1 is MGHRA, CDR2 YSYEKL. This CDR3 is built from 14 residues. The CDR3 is CASSLAGGKDIQYF. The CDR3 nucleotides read TGCGCCAGCAGCCTGGCGGGGGGCAAAGACATTCAGTACTTC.

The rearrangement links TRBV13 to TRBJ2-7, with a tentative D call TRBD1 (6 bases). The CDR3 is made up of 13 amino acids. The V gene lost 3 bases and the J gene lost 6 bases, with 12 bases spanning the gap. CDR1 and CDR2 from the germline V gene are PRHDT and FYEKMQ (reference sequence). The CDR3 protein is CASSLGAWSEQYF. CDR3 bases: TGTGCCAGCAGCTTGGGGGCCTGGAGCGAGCAGTACTTC. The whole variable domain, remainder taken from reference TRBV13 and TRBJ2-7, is AAGVIQSPRHLIKEKRETATLKCYPIPRHDTVYWYQQGPGQDPQFLISFYEKMQSDKGSIPDRFSAQQFSDYHSELNMSSLELGDSALYFCASSLGAWSEQYFGPGTRLTVT.

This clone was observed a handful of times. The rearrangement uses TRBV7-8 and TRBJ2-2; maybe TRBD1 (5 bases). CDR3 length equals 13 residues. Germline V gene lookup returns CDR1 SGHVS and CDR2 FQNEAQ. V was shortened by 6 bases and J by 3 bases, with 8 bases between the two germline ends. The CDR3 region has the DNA TGTGCCAGCAGGAGACAGTACACCGGGGAGCTGTTTTTT. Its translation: CASRRQYTGELFF.

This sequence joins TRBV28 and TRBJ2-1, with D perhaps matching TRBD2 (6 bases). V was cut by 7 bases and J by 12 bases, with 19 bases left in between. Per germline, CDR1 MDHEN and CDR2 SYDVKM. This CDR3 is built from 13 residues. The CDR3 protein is CASTLRPGVVQFF. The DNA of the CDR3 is TGTGCCAGCACCCTGCGTCCGGGAGTAGTGCAGTTCTTC.

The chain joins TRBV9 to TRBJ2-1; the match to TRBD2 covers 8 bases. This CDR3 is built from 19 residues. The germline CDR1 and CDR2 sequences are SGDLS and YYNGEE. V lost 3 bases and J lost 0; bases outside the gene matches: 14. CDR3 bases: TGTGCCAGCAGCGGGGGATCGGGTCTAGCGGGCCTCTCCTACAATGAGCAGTTCTTC. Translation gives CASSGGSGLAGLSYNEQFF.

The CDR3 region is CATNSGSRLETQYF. The CDR3 nucleotides read TGTGCCACCAATAGCGGGAGTCGGTTAGAGACCCAGTACTTC. The chain carries TRBV19 and TRBJ2-5, with TRBD2 matching over 9 bases. The trim removed 10 bases at V and 4 bases at J, leaving 10 bases unmatched. CDR3 length: 14 amino acids. The V gene's germline CDR1 is LNHDA and CDR2 SQIVND (reference sequence).

Here the CDR3 reads CASSEGGLSNQPQHF. CDR3 in DNA: TGTGCCAGCAGTGAAGGGGGGCTTAGCAATCAGCCCCAGCATTTT. The chain employs TRBV6-1 and TRBJ1-5, with a tentative D call TRBD1 (6 bases). Germline CDR1 MNHNS, CDR2 SASEGT. Trimming pared 1 base from V and 0 bases from J, leaving 7 bases between. The CDR3 consists of 15 residues.

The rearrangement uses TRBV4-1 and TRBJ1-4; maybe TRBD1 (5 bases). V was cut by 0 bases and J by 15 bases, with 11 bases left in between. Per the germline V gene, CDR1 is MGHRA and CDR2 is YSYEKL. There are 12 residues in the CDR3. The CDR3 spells CASSQDGAEMFF. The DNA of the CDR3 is TGCGCCAGCAGCCAAGATGGGGCAGAGATGTTTTTT.

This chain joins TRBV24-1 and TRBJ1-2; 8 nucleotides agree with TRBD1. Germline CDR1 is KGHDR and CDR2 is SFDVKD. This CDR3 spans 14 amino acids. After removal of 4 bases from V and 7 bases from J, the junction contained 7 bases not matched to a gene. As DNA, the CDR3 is TGTGCCACCAGTGAACACCCGACAGGGGCTGGCTACACCTTC. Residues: CATSEHPTGAGYTF.

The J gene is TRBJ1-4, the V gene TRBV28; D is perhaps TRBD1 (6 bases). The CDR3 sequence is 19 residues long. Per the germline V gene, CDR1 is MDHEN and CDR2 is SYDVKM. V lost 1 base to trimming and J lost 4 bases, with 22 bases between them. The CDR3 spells CASSLLGRGRTGRNEKLFF. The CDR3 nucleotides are TGTGCCAGCAGTTTATTGGGCAGGGGAAGGACGGGGCGTAATGAAAAACTGTTTTTT.

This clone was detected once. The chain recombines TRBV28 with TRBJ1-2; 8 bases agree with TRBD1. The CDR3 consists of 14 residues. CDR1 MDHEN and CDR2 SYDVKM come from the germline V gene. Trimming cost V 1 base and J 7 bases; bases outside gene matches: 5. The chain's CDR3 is CASSLSRTGFGYTF. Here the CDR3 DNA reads TGTGCCAGCAGTTTATCCCGGACAGGGTTTGGCTACACCTTC.

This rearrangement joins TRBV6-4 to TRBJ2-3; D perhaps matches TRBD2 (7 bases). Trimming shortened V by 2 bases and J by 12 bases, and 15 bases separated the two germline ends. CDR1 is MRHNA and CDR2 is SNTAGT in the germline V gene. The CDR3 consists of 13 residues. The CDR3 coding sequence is TGTGCCAGCAGTGACGACGGGGCGGGGGCTCAGTATTTT. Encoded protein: CASSDDGAGAQYF.

For the CDR3, the DNA is TGTGCCAGCAGCCCATTCCGTAGCGGGAACACCGGGGAGCTGTTTTTT. This gives the protein CASSPFRSGNTGELFF. This rearrangement joins TRBV7-2 to TRBJ2-2; D perhaps matches TRBD2 (6 bases). Trimming left V 5 bases short and J 1 base short, with 14 bases between. Looked up from germline, CDR1 is SGHTA and CDR2 is FQGNSA. This CDR3 has 16 amino acids.

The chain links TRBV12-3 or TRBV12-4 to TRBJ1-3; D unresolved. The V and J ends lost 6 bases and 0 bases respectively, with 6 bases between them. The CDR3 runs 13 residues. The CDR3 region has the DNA TGTGCCAGCAGCCCAATCTCTGGAAACACCATATATTTT. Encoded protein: CASSPISGNTIYF.

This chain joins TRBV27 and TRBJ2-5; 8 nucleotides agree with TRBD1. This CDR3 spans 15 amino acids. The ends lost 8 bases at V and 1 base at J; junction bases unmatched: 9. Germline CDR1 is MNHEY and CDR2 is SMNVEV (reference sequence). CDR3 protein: CASGGMTGVQETQYF. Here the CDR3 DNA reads TGTGCCAGCGGTGGGATGACAGGGGTCCAAGAGACCCAGTACTTC.

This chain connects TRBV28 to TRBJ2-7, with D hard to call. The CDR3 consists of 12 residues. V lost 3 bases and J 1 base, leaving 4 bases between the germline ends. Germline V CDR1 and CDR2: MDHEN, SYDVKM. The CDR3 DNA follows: TGTGCCAGCAGTTTTCAGTCCTACGAGCAGTACTTC. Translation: CASSFQSYEQYF.

CDR3 region: CASSGATGDYGEQYF. CDR3 coding DNA: TGTGCCAGCAGCGGTGCGACAGGGGATTATGGCGAGCAGTACTTC. The chain combines TRBV9 with TRBJ2-7, with 8 positions matching TRBD1. This CDR3 comprises 15 residues. V gave up 3 bases and J gave up 6 bases; unmatched junction bases: 11. The germline V gene encodes CDR1 SGDLS and CDR2 YYNGEE.

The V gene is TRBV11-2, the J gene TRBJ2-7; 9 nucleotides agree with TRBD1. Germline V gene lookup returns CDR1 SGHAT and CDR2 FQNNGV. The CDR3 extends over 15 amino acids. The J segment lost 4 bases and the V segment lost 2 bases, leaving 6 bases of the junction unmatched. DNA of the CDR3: TGTGCCAGCAGCTTAATGGATGGACAGGGGTACGAGCAGTACTTC. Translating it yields CASSLMDGQGYEQYF.

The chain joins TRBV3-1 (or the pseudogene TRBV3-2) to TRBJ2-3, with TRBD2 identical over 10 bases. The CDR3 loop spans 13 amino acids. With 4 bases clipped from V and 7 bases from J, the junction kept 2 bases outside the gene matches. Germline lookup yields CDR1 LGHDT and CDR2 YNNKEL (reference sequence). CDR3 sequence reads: CASSLTSGNTQYF. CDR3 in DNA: TGTGCCAGCAGCCTTACTAGCGGGAATACGCAGTATTTT.

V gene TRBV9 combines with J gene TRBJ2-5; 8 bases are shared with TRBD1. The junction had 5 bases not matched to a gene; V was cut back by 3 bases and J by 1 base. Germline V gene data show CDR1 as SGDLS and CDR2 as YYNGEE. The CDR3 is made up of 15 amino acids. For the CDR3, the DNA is TGTGCCAGCAGCGAGGGGACAGGTAGCCAAGAGACCCAGTACTTC. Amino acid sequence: CASSEGTGSQETQYF.